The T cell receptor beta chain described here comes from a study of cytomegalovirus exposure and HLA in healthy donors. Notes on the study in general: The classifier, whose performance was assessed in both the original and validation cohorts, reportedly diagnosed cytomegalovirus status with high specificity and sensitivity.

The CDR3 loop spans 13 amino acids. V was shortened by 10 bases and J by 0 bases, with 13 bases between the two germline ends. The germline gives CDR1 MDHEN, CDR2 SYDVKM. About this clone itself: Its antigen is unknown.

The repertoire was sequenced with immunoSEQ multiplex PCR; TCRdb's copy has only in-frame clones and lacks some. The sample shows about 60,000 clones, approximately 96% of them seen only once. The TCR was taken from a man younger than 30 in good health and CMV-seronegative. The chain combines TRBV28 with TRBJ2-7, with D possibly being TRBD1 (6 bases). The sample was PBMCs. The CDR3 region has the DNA TGTGCCACTGGGGGCCAAACCTCCTACGAGCAGTACTTC. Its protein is CATGGQTSYEQYF.